This T cell receptor (beta chain) emerged from a study of cytotoxic CD8 clonotypes in ibrutinib-treated CLL. Overall study results and limits: Public clonotypes were seen rarely and were contracted or stable on treatment.

This CDR3 region has 13 residues. Deletions cut 3 bases from V and 7 bases from J, with 12 bases between. The germline CDR1 and CDR2 sequences are MNHEY and SMNVEV (reference sequence). Concerning this clone itself: Its matching antigen is unknown.

Produced via immunoSEQ multiplex PCR; TCRdb's table is partial and in-frame only. The sample has approximately 140,000 clones, approximately 80% seen once. This chain joins TRBV27 and TRBJ1-2, with D possibly being TRBD1 (5 bases). The sequences come from PBMCs, collected after 12 months of ibrutinib treatment. The TCR was taken from a human donor with chronic lymphocytic leukemia. CDR3 nucleotides: TGTGCCAGCAGTTTCGGAGGGGTGGGTGGCTACACCTTC. As protein: CASSFGGVGGYTF.